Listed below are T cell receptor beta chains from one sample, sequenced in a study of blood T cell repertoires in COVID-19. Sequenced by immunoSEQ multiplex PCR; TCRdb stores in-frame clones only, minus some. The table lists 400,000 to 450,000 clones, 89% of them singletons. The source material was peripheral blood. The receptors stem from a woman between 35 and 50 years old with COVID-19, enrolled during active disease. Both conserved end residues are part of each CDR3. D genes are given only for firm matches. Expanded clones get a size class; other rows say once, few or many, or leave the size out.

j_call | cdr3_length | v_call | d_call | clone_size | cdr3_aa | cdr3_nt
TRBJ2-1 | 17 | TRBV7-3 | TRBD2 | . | CASSLTGPGLPYNEQFF | TGTGCCAGCAGCTTAACGGGGCCGGGACTACCGTACAATGAGCAGTTCTTC
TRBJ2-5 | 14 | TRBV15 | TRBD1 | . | CATSKGQSSETQYF | TGTGCCACCAGCAAGGGACAGAGTTCAGAGACCCAGTACTTC
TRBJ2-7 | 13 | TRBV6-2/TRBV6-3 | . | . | CASSKGALYEQYF | TGTGCCAGCAGTAAAGGAGCCCTCTACGAGCAGTACTTC
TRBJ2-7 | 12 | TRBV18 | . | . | CASSPDSSEQYF | TGTGCCAGCTCACCCGACAGCTCCGAGCAGTACTTC
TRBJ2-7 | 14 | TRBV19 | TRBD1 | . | CASSPPGQGYEQYF | TGTGCCAGTAGTCCACCGGGACAGGGTTACGAGCAGTACTTC
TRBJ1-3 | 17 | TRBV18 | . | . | CASSPRSGVDWGDTIYF | TGTGCCAGCTCACCTCGTTCGGGGGTCGACTGGGGAGACACCATATATTTT
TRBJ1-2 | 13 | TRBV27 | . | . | CASRRGSNYGYTF | TGTGCCAGCAGAAGGGGGAGCAACTATGGCTACACCTTC
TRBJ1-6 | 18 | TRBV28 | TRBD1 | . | CASTSGPSTGQHNSPLHF | TGTGCCAGCACCTCGGGGCCTTCTACGGGACAGCATAATTCACCCCTCCACTTT
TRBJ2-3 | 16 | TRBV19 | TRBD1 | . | CASSDPGQGAADTQYF | TGTGCCAGTAGCGATCCGGGACAGGGGGCCGCAGATACGCAGTATTTT
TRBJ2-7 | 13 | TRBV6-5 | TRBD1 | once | CASGQGNSYEQYF | TGTGCCAGCGGACAGGGAAATTCCTACGAGCAGTACTTC
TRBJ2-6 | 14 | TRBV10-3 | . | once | CAISESGSTNVLTF | TGTGCCATCAGTGAGTCTGGTAGCACCAACGTCCTGACTTTC
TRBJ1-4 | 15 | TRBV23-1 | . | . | CASSHEWTQNRKLFF | TGCGCCAGCAGTCACGAATGGACACAAAATAGGAAACTGTTTTTT
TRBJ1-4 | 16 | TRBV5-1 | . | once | CASSLEVAATNEKLFF | TGCGCCAGCAGCTTGGAAGTAGCTGCAACTAATGAAAAACTGTTTTTT